This T cell receptor (beta chain) was obtained from a study of neoadjuvant anti-PD-1 for oral cavity cancer. This CDR3 spans 12 amino acids. The V gene's germline CDR1 is SGDLS and CDR2 YYNGEE. Trimming cost V 4 bases and J 2 bases, with 7 bases left between them. This clone turned up a few times. Antigen specificity is unknown. The table came from immunoSEQ multiplex PCR; TCRdb's copy has only in-frame clones and leaves some out. The sample comprises about 13,000 clones, approximately 80% of which are singletons, and less than 3.5% rests with the top ten. Study findings and constraints: PBMC Gini-index clonality exceeded responders' in non-responders post-nivolumab. Only three patients per response group were TCR-analyzed; validation needed.

The source is a person between 35 and 79 years old with oral cavity squamous cell carcinoma. This chain joins TRBV9 and TRBJ2-7; D is unresolved. This material consisted of PBMCs, taken before nivolumab (anti-PD-1) treatment. The CDR3 here is CASSPRAYEQYF. The DNA of the CDR3 is TGTGCCAGCAGCCCCCGGGCCTACGAGCAGTACTTC. The complete variable domain, with remaining parts taken from reference TRBV9 and TRBJ2-7, reads DSGVTQTPKHLITATGQRVTLRCSPRSGDLSVYWYQQSLDQGLQFLIQYYNGEERAKGNILERFSAQQFPDLHSELNLSSLELGDSALYFCASSPRAYEQYFGPGTRLTVT.